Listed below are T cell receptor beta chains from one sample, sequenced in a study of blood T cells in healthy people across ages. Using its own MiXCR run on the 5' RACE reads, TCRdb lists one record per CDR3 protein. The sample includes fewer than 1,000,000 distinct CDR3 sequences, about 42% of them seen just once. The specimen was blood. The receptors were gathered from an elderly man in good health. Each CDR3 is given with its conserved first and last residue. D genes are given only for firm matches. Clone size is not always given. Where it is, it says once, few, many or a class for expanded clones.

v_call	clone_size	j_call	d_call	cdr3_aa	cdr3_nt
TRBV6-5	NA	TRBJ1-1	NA	CASSSYRLNTEAFF	TGTGCCAGCAGTTCCTACCGGTTGAACACTGAAGCTTTCTTT
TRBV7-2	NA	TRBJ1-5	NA	CASSWTDFNQPQHF	TGTGCCAGCAGCTGGACGGATTTCAATCAGCCCCAGCATTTT
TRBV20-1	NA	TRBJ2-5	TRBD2	CSALASGSVYQETQYF	TGCAGTGCTCTGGCTAGCGGGAGTGTGTACCAAGAGACCCAGTACTTC
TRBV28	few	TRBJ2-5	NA	CASRGHGQETQYF	TGTGCCAGCAGAGGGCACGGCCAAGAGACCCAGTACTTC
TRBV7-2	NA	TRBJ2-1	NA	CASSLGELDNEQFF	TGTGCCAGCAGCTTAGGGGAATTAGACAATGAGCAGTTCTTC
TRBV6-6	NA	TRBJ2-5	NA	CASQRGYQETQYF	TGTGCCAGCCAAAGAGGGTACCAAGAGACCCAGTACTTC
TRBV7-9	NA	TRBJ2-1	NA	CASSFAEQFF	TGTGCCAGCAGCTTCGCAGAGCAGTTCTTC
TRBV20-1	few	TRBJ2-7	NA	CSARVRKGSHSYEQYF	TGCAGTGCTAGAGTGCGGAAGGGATCCCACTCCTACGAGCAGTACTTC
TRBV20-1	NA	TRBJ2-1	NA	CSARDHGKSYNEQFF	TGCAGTGCTAGAGATCACGGGAAGTCCTACAATGAGCAGTTCTTC
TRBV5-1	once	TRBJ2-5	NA	CASSRVPGASYQETQYF	TGCGCCAGCAGCCGGGTCCCCGGGGCCTCGTACCAAGAGACCCAGTACTTC
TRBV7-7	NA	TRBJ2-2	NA	CASSGLNTGELFF	TGTGCTAGCAGCGGACTTAACACCGGGGAGCTGTTTTTT
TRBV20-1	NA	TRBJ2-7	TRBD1	CSARTATGDYEQYF	TGCAGTGCTAGGACCGCGACAGGGGACTACGAGCAGTACTTC
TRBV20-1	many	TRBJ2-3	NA	CSAKAWESTDTQYF	TGCAGTGCAAAGGCATGGGAATCCACAGATACGCAGTATTTT
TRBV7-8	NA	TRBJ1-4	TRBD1	CASSSRTGANEKLFF	TGTGCCAGCAGCTCAAGGACAGGTGCTAATGAAAAACTGTTTTTT
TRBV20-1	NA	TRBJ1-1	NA	CSARKANTEAFF	TGCAGTGCTAGAAAGGCGAACACTGAAGCTTTCTTT
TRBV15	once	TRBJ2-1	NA	CATSRKDSQGYNEQFF	TGTGCCACCAGCAGAAAAGACAGTCAGGGATACAATGAGCAGTTCTTC
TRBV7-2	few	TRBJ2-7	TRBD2	CASSQGTSRSYEQYF	TGTGCCAGCAGCCAAGGGACTAGCAGGTCCTACGAGCAGTACTTC
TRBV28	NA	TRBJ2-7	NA	CASSFLDAHNEQYF	TGTGCCAGCAGTTTTCTGGACGCTCACAATGAGCAGTACTTC
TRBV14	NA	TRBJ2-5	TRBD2	CASSSRLARETQYF	TGTGCCAGCAGCTCTCGACTAGCGCGAGAGACCCAGTACTTC
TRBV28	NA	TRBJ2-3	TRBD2	CAISKGGSMSDTQYF	TGTGCCATCTCTAAGGGCGGGAGCATGTCAGATACGCAGTATTTT
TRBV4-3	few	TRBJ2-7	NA	CASSQDRDGYEQYF	TGCGCCAGCAGCCAAGATCGTGATGGGTACGAGCAGTACTTC
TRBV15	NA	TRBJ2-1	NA	CATSGSVWVGNEQFF	TGTGCCACCAGTGGATCGGTTTGGGTGGGTAATGAGCAGTTCTTC
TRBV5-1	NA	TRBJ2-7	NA	CASSQTGARGYEQYF	TGCGCCAGCAGCCAGACAGGAGCTAGGGGCTACGAGCAGTACTTC
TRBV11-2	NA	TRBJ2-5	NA	CASSLDLNRVETQYF	TGTGCCAGCAGCTTAGACCTCAACAGGGTAGAGACCCAGTACTTC
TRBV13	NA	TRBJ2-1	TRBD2	CASSFRVAGGYEQFF	TGTGCCAGCAGCTTCAGGGTAGCGGGAGGGTATGAGCAGTTCTTC
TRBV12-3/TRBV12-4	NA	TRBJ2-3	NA	CASSYRTASTDTQYF	TGTGCCAGCAGTTACCGGACAGCTAGCACAGATACGCAGTATTTT
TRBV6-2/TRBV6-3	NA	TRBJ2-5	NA	CASSYGLRGLGETQYF	TGTGCCAGCAGTTACGGGTTGAGAGGGCTGGGAGAGACCCAGTACTTC
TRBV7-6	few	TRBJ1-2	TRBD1	CASSQGQGVGYTF	TGTGCCAGCAGCCAGGGACAGGGTGTCGGCTACACCTTC
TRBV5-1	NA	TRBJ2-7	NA	CASRDGTLNSYEQYF	TGCGCCAGCAGGGACGGGACACTAAACTCCTACGAGCAGTACTTC
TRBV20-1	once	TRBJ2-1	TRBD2	CSARGLAGGIEQFF	TGCAGTGCTAGGGGACTAGCGGGAGGGATTGAGCAGTTCTTC
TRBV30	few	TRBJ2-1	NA	CASGASGDLEQFF	TGTGCCTCGGGCGCCTCGGGAGACCTTGAGCAGTTCTTC
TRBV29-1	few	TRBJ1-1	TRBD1	CSVDQVTGSTEAFF	TGCAGCGTTGATCAAGTGACAGGGAGCACTGAAGCTTTCTTT
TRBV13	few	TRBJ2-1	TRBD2	CASSQKLAGETNEQFF	TGTGCCAGCAGCCAAAAACTAGCGGGAGAAACAAATGAGCAGTTCTTC
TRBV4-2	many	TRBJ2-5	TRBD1	CASSQGVGETQYF	TGCGCCAGCAGCCAGGGGGTGGGAGAGACCCAGTACTTC
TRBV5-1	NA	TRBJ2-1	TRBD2	CASGAGGGANEQFF	TGCGCCTCGGGAGCGGGAGGTGGGGCCAATGAGCAGTTCTTC
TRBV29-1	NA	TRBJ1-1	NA	CSVESSIRENTEAFF	TGCAGCGTTGAATCTAGCATCCGAGAGAACACTGAAGCTTTCTTT
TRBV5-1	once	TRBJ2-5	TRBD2	CASSLAAGGVNERYF	TGCGCCAGCAGCTTGGCAGCGGGGGGGGTCAATGAGCGGTACTTC